The clone carrying this T cell receptor (beta chain) is a singleton in its sample. Its antigen is not known. Per germline, CDR1 SNHLY and CDR2 FYNNEI. The germline V and J ends were trimmed by 4 bases and 13 bases, with 11 bases remaining between them. This CDR3 is built from 11 residues. The sample is drawn from a study of cytomegalovirus exposure and HLA in healthy donors. Study-level background: Counted in an early data release were 85 million or so unique TCRs from HLA-typed donors. Study observations and caveats: Immune exposure information comprised only CMV serostatus. There were around 160 TCR beta chains listed as cytomegalovirus-associated. TCR beta sequences reportedly predicted most subjects' HLA-A and HLA-B alleles accurately.

Amplification used 60 Vbeta primers and 13 Jbeta primers. Here immunoSEQ multiplex PCR was the method, and the copy in TCRdb shows in-frame clones only, minus some. The sample has tens of thousands of clones; around 70% are singletons. Sample: PBMCs. The J gene is TRBJ2-1, the V gene TRBV2; D might be TRBD2 (5 bases). The TCR comes from a man aged 55 to 70 in good health and CMV-seronegative. The CDR3 region is CASSGTRPQFF. The DNA of the CDR3 is TGTGCCAGCAGTGGAACTAGACCTCAGTTCTTC.